These 20 T cell receptor beta chains were sequenced from one sample in a study of blood T cell repertoires in COVID-19. The protocol was immunoSEQ multiplex PCR, while the TCRdb copy is restricted to in-frame clones and leaves out a portion. The table records about 210,000 clones, roughly four fifths of them present only once. What was sequenced was peripheral blood. These receptors all stem from a middle-aged woman with acute or convalescent COVID-19.

A single count supports this clone. The chain is built from TRBV3-1 (or the pseudogene TRBV3-2) and TRBJ2-7; 8 bases fit TRBD1. With V trimmed by 4 bases and J by 3 bases, 2 bases remained unmatched. The CDR3 contains 13 residues. Germline CDR1 and CDR2: LGHDT and YNNKEL (reference sequence). CDR3 protein: CASSRDRSYEQYF. For the CDR3, the DNA is TGTGCCAGCAGCCGGGACAGGAGCTACGAGCAGTACTTC.

This clone has just a few counts. V and J are TRBV2 and TRBJ2-1; D may be TRBD2 (5 bases). V lost 4 bases to trimming and J lost 5 bases, with 12 bases between them. This CDR3 comprises 14 residues. Germline lookup yields CDR1 SNHLY and CDR2 FYNNEI. The CDR3 DNA is TGTGCCAGCAGTGGGTCCCTAGCTCACAATGAGCAGTTCTTC. Amino acids: CASSGSLAHNEQFF.

V is TRBV18 and J is TRBJ1-6, with a weak D call TRBD1 (5 bases). Germline CDR1 KGHSH, CDR2 LQKENI. This CDR3 spans 16 amino acids. Trimming pared 3 bases from V and 3 bases from J, leaving 12 bases between. CDR3 bases: TGTGCCAGCTCACCTCTACAGGTGCTCTATAATTCACCCCTCCACTTT. Its translation is CASSPLQVLYNSPLHF.

This sequence joins TRBV27 and TRBJ2-3; 10 nucleotides match TRBD1. Germline V gene data show CDR1 as MNHEY and CDR2 as SMNVEV (reference sequence). The CDR3 loop spans 15 amino acids. V was pared by 2 bases and J by 3 bases, with 2 bases of the junction left unmatched. The CDR3 spells CASSLRDRGTDTQYF. CDR3 nucleotides: TGTGCCAGCAGTTTACGGGACAGGGGAACAGATACGCAGTATTTT.

The chain joins TRBV4-3 to TRBJ1-2; 7 bases agree with TRBD1. The length of the CDR3 is 13 residues. Per the germline V gene, CDR1 is LGHNA and CDR2 is YSLEER. The junction had 4 bases not matched to a gene; V was cut back by 5 bases and J by 4 bases. CDR3 sequence: CASSEGGGYGYTF. In DNA, the CDR3 is TGCGCCAGCAGCGAAGGGGGCGGCTATGGCTACACCTTC.

This clone was counted between two and nine times. V and J are TRBV19 and TRBJ1-2; 7 bases align to TRBD1. V shed 5 bases, J shed 14 bases, and the junction held 17 bases outside the gene matches. CDR3 length: 14 amino acids. In germline, CDR1 is LNHDA, CDR2 SQIVND (reference sequence). CDR3 residues: CASSSSGGRMLGTF. CDR3 bases: TGTGCCAGTAGTTCGTCAGGGGGGAGGATGCTGGGGACCTTC. The full variable domain, its missing parts supplied by reference TRBV19 and TRBJ1-2, is DGGITQSPKYLFRKEGQNVTLSCEQNLNHDAMYWYRQDPGQGLRLIYYSQIVNDFQKGDIAEGYSVSREKKESFPLTVTSAQKNPTAFYLCASSSSGGRMLGTFGSGTRLTVV.

This chain uses TRBV7-8 with TRBJ1-4; the D is unclear. Deletions cut 5 bases from V and 8 bases from J, with 18 bases between. Germline CDR1 and CDR2: SGHVS and FQNEAQ. The CDR3 totals 15 residues. CDR3 protein: CASSPEIAQREKLFF. CDR3 coding DNA: TGTGCCAGCAGCCCTGAGATAGCGCAAAGGGAAAAACTGTTTTTT.

The chain uses TRBV29-1 and TRBJ2-7; 10 bases agree with TRBD1. V lost 1 base to trimming and J lost 2 bases; unmatched junction nucleotides: 5. Looked up from germline, CDR1 is SQVTM and CDR2 is ANQGSEA. The CDR3 loop spans 15 amino acids. The CDR3 spells CSVEGPGQGTYEQYF. The CDR3 bases are TGCAGCGTTGAAGGACCGGGACAGGGGACCTACGAGCAGTACTTC.

This chain joins TRBV5-4 and TRBJ2-3; D gene ambiguous. Trimming pared 3 bases from V and 4 bases from J, leaving 15 bases between. Germline-derived CDR1 and CDR2 are SGHNT and YYREEE (reference sequence). This CDR3 spans 15 amino acids. The DNA of the CDR3 is TGTGCCAGCAGCTCGGGTAGCTTTGGGTCAGATACGCAGTATTTT. Protein product: CASSSGSFGSDTQYF.

The chain's CDR3 is CASSQDQREDTQYF. CDR3 DNA: TGCGCCAGCAGCCAAGATCAACGGGAAGATACGCAGTATTTT. V is TRBV4-1 and J is TRBJ2-3, with D perhaps matching TRBD2 (5 bases). The CDR3 is 14 residues long. Germline CDR1 reads MGHRA; CDR2 reads YSYEKL. Trimming removed 0 bases at V and 5 bases at J, with 9 bases between.

The chain employs TRBV10-3 and TRBJ2-2; no reliable D call. Looked up from germline, CDR1 is ENHRY and CDR2 is SYGVKD. V dropped 2 bases and J dropped 1 base, with 5 bases sitting between them. There are 14 residues in the CDR3. The CDR3 coding sequence is TGTGCCATCAGTGAGCCAGTGAACACCGGGGAGCTGTTTTTT. This translates into CAISEPVNTGELFF.

This chain uses TRBV3-1 (or the pseudogene TRBV3-2) with TRBJ1-3, with 9 bases fitting TRBD1. Germline V gene data show CDR1 as LGHDT and CDR2 as YNNKEL (reference sequence). The ends lost 4 bases at V and 0 bases at J; junction bases unmatched: 7. The CDR3 is 17 amino acids. This CDR3 reads CASSPYRGLGSGNTIYF. Here the CDR3 DNA reads TGTGCCAGCAGCCCGTACAGGGGGCTGGGCTCTGGAAACACCATATATTTT.

This clone has only one observation. J is TRBJ1-5 and V is TRBV2; D might be TRBD1 (6 bases). CDR1 and CDR2 from the germline V gene are SNHLY and FYNNEI. The CDR3 spans 14 residues. V was trimmed by 8 bases and J by 7 bases, leaving 18 bases between them. CDR3 bases: TGTGCCAGCTCAATAGGGGAGGGACAACAGCCCCAGCATTTT. This encodes CASSIGEGQQPQHF.

This clone was seen more than once but under ten times. V and J are TRBV28 and TRBJ1-5, with D possibly being TRBD1 (6 bases). Germline V gene lookup returns CDR1 MDHEN and CDR2 SYDVKM. The CDR3 has 16 residues. Trimming stripped 1 base from V and 7 bases from J, with 17 bases between. The CDR3 region has the DNA TGTGCCAGCAGTTTATCGCCAGGGGCGCGTGACCAGCCCCAGCATTTT. This translates into CASSLSPGARDQPQHF. The full variable domain, with the rest looked up from reference TRBV28 and TRBJ1-5, is DVKVTQSSRYLVKRTGEKVFLECVQDMDHENMFWYRQDPGLGLRLIYFSYDVKMKEKGDIPEGYSVSREKKERFSLILESASTNQTSMYLCASSLSPGARDQPQHFGDGTRLSIL.

The CDR3 region is CASSEGLISYNEQFF. CDR3 coding DNA: TGTGCCAGCAGTGAGGGACTCATCTCCTACAATGAGCAGTTCTTC. This sequence joins TRBV6-2 or TRBV6-3 and TRBJ2-1; tentative D call: TRBD2 (6 bases). The CDR3 runs 15 residues. The V end was cut by 5 bases, the J end by 0 bases, with 11 bases between. The germline V gene encodes CDR1 MNHEY and CDR2 SVGEGT.

This chain uses TRBV27 with TRBJ2-2; D might be TRBD2 (6 bases). V was shortened by 4 bases and J by 4 bases, with 13 bases between the two germline ends. Germline CDR1 and CDR2: MNHEY and SMNVEV (reference sequence). The CDR3 spans 15 residues. In DNA form, the CDR3 reads TGTGCCAGCAGTTCGGGGGTATTAACCACCGGGGAGCTGTTTTTT. Residues: CASSSGVLTTGELFF.

The V gene is TRBV10-3, the J gene TRBJ1-1, with 9 bases aligning to TRBD1. The CDR3 is made up of 14 amino acids. Per germline, CDR1 ENHRY and CDR2 SYGVKD. The ends lost 8 bases at V and 6 bases at J; junction bases unmatched: 10. The CDR3 region is CAIGTGRRIAEAFF. The CDR3 coding sequence is TGTGCCATCGGGACAGGGCGGAGGATAGCTGAAGCTTTCTTT.

This clone occurred a few times. V usage is TRBV5-4 and J usage is TRBJ2-7, with D maybe TRBD2 (5 bases). Germline V gene sequence: CDR1 SGHNT, CDR2 YYREEE (reference sequence). CDR3 length: 14 amino acids. Trimming left V 4 bases short and J 0 bases short, with 11 bases between. CDR3 protein: CASSPDYRSYEQYF. Written as DNA, the CDR3 is TGTGCCAGCAGCCCCGACTACCGCTCCTACGAGCAGTACTTC.

The chain recombines TRBV2 with TRBJ2-5; perhaps TRBD2 as D (5 bases). Germline V gene lookup returns CDR1 SNHLY and CDR2 FYNNEI. The CDR3 sequence is 13 residues long. Trimming pared 7 bases from V and 5 bases from J, leaving 14 bases between. As DNA, the CDR3 is TGTGCCAGCACCAACGATGGCGGGGAGACCCAGTACTTC. It encodes CASTNDGGETQYF.

The CDR3 bases are TGTGCCATCAGCAACCCGGGTTGGCAGTTCTTC. This gives the protein CAISNPGWQFF. The V and J genes are TRBV10-3 and TRBJ2-1; D unclear. The CDR3 totals 11 residues. V lost 6 bases and J 12 bases, leaving 12 bases between the germline ends. Germline V CDR1 and CDR2: ENHRY, SYGVKD.